The clone carrying this T cell receptor beta chain was seen only a few times. MiXCR, applied by TCRdb to the 5' RACE reads, yields one record per CDR3 protein. The sample lists under 350,000 distinct CDR3 sequences, 4.1% occurring once. The data originate from a study of T cells after yellow fever vaccination. Germline CDR1 and CDR2: LGHDT and YNNKEL (reference sequence). The CDR3 extends over 16 amino acids. V was clipped by 0 bases and J by 9 bases, with 15 bases between them. The origin of this receptor is a man between 18 and 35 years old who received the YFV17D yellow fever vaccine. The sequencing here drew on PBMCs, taken 5 days after the yellow fever booster vaccination. V usage is TRBV3-1 and J usage is TRBJ2-6; D remains ambiguous. CDR3 protein: CASSQEVSRVDNVLTF. The DNA of the CDR3 is TGTGCCAGCAGCCAAGAAGTAAGTAGGGTTGACAACGTCCTGACTTTC. The complete variable domain, with remaining parts taken from reference TRBV3-1 and TRBJ2-6, reads DTAVSQTPKYLVTQMGNDKSIKCEQNLGHDTMYWYKQDSKKFLKIMFSYNNKELIINETVPNRFSPKSPDKAHLNLHINSLELGDSAVYFCASSQEVSRVDNVLTFGAGSRLTVL.